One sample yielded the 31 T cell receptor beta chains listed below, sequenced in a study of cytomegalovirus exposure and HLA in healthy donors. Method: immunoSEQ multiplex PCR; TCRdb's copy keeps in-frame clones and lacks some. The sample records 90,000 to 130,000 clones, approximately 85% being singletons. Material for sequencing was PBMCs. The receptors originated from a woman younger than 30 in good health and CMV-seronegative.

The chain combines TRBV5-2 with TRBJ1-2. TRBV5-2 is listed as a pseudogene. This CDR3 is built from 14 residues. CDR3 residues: CASKLVRKTYGYTF. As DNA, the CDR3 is TGTGCCAGCAAACTAGTACGAAAGACCTATGGCTACACCTTC.

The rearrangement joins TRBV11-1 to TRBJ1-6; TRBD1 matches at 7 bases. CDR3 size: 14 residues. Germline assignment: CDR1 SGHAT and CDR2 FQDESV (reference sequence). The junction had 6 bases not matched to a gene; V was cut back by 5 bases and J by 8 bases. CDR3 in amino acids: CASSRGTDYSPLHF. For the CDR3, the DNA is TGTGCCAGCAGCCGTGGGACAGATTATTCACCCCTCCACTTT.

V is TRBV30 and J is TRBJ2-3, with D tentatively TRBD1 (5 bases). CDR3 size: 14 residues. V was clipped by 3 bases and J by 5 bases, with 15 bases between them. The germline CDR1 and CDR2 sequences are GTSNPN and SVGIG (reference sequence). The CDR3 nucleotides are TGTGCCTGGAGCCCACTGGGGCAAGGAGATACGCAGTATTTT. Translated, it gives CAWSPLGQGDTQYF. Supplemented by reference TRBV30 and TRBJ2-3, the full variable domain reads SQTIHQWPATLVQPVGSPLSLECTVEGTSNPNLYWYRQAAGRGLQLLFYSVGIGQISSEVPQNLSASRPQDRQFILSSKKLLLSDSGFYLCAWSPLGQGDTQYFGPGTRLTVL.

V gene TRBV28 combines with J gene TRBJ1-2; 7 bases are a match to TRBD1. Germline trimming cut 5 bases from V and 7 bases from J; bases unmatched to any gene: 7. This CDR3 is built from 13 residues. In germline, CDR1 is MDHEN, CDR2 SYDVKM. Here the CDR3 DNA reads TGTGCCAGCAGTCAAACAGGGGCACCTGGCTACACCTTC. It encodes CASSQTGAPGYTF.

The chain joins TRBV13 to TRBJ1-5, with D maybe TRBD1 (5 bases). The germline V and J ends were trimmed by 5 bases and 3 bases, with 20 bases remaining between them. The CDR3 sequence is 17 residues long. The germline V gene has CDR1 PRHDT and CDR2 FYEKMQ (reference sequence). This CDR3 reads CASSLRGGRGYNQPQHF. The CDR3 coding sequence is TGTGCCAGCAGCCTGCGGGGGGGACGGGGATACAATCAGCCCCAGCATTTT.

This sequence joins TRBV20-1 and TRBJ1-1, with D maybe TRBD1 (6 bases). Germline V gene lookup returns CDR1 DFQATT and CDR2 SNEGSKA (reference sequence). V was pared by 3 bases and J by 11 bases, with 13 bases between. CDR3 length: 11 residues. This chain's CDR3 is CSARTTGYAFF. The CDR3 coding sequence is TGCAGTGCTAGGACCACAGGGTATGCTTTCTTT.

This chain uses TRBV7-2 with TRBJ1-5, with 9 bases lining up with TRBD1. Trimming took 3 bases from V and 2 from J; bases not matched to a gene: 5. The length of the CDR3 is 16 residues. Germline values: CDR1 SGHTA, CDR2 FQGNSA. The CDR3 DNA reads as TGTGCCAGCAGCTTGGGACAGGGAAGTCGCAATCAGCCCCAGCATTTT. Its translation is CASSLGQGSRNQPQHF.

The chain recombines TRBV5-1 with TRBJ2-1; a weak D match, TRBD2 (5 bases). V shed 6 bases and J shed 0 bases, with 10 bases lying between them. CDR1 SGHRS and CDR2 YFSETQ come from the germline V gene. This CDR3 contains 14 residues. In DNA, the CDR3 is TGCGCCAGCACGATAGAGGGCTCCTACAATGAGCAGTTCTTC. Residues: CASTIEGSYNEQFF.

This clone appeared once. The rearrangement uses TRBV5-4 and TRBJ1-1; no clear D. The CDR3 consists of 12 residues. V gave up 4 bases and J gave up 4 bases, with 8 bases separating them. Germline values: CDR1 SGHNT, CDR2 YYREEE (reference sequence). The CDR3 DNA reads TGTGCCAGCAGCGCCGCCGGCACTGAAGCTTTCTTT. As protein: CASSAAGTEAFF.

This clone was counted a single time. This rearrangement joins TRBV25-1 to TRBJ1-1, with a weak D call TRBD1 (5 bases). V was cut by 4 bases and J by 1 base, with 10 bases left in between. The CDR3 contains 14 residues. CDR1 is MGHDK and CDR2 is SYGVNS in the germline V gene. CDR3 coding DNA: TGTGCCAGCAGTGCTCAGGGCGCGAACACTGAAGCTTTCTTT. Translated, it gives CASSAQGANTEAFF.

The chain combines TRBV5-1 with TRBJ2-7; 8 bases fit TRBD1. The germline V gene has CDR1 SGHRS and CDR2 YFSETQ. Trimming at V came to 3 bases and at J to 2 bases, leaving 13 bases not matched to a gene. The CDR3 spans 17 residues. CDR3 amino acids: CASSSGPVDRETYEQYF. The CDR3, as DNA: TGCGCCAGCAGCTCGGGCCCGGTGGACAGGGAAACCTACGAGCAGTACTTC.

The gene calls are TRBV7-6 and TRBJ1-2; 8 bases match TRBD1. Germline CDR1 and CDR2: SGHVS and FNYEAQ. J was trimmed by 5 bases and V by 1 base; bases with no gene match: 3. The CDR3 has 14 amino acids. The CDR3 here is CASSLERTGYGYTF. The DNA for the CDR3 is TGTGCCAGCAGCTTAGAAAGGACAGGGTATGGCTACACCTTC.

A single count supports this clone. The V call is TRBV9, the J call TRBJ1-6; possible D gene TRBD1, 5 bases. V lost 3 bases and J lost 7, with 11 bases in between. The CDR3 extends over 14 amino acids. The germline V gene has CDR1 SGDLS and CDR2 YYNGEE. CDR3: CASSAPGGNSPLHF. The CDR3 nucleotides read TGTGCCAGCAGCGCACCGGGGGGAAATTCACCCCTCCACTTT.

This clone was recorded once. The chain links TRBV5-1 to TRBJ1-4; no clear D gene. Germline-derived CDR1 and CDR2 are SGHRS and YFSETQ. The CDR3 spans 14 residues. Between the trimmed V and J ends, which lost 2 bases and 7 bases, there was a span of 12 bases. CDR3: CASSLGGIGEKLFF. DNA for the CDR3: TGCGCCAGCAGCTTAGGAGGGATCGGTGAAAAACTGTTTTTT.

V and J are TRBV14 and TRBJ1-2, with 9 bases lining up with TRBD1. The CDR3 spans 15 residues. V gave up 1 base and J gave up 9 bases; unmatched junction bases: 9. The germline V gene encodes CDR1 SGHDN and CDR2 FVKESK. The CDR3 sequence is CASSQVNRGRVSYTF. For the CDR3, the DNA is TGTGCCAGCAGCCAAGTGAACAGGGGGCGCGTCAGCTACACCTTC.

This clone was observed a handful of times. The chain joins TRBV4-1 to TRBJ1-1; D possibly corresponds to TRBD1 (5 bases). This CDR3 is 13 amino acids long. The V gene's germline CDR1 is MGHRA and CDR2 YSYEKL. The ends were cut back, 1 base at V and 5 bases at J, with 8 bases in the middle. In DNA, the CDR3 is TGCGCCAGCAGCCAAGCCCCAGGGACTGAAGCTTTCTTT. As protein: CASSQAPGTEAFF.

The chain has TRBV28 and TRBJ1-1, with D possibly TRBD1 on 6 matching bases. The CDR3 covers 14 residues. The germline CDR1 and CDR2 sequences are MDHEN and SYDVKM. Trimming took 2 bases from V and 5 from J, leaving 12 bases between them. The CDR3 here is CASSLIQGGTEAFF. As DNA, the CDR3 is TGTGCCAGCAGTTTAATACAGGGCGGGACTGAAGCTTTCTTT.

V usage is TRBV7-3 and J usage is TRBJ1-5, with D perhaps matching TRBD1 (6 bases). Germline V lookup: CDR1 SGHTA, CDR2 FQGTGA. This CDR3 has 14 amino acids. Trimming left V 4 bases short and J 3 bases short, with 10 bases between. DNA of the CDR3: TGTGCCAGCAGCTCACACAGGGACAATCAGCCCCAGCATTTT. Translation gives CASSSHRDNQPQHF.

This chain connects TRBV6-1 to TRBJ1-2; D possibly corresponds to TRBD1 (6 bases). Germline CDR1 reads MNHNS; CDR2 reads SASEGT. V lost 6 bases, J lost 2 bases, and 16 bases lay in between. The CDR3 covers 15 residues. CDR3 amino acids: CASSAPGQTNYGYTF. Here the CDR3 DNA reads TGTGCCAGCAGCGCACCGGGACAAACAAACTATGGCTACACCTTC.

The CDR3, as DNA: TGTGCCAGCAGTCCCACAGGGCGACAGCCCCAGCATTTT. It encodes CASSPTGRQPQHF. This chain links TRBV6-6 with TRBJ1-5; D may be TRBD1 (6 bases). This CDR3 has 13 residues. The germline V and J ends were trimmed by 5 bases and 7 bases, with 12 bases remaining between them. In germline, CDR1 is MNHNY, CDR2 SVGAGI (reference sequence).

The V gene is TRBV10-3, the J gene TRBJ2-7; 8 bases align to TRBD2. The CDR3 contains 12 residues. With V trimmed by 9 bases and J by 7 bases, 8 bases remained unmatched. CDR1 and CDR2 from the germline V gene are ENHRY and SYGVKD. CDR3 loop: CAITGGAGEQYF. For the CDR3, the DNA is TGTGCCATAACCGGGGGGGCTGGGGAGCAGTACTTC.

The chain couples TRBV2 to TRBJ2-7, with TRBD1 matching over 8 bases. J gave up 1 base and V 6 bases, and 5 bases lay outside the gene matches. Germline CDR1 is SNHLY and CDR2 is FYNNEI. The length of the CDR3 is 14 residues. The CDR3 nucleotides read TGTGCCAGCAGCATTGACAGGGGTTCCTACGAGCAGTACTTC. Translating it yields CASSIDRGSYEQYF.

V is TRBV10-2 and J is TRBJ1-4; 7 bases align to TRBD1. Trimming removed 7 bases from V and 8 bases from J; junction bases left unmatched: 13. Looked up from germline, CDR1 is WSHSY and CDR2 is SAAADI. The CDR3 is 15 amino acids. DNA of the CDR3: TGCGCCAGCACCCAGGGGGGCCTTATCGGGGAAAAACTGTTTTTT. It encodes CASTQGGLIGEKLFF.

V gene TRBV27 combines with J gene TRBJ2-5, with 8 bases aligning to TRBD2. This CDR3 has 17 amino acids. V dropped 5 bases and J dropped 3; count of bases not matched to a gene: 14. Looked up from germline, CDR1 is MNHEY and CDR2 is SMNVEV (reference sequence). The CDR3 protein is CASSRQPLRGGEETQYF. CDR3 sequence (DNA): TGTGCCAGCAGTCGACAACCCTTACGGGGGGGGGAAGAGACCCAGTACTTC.

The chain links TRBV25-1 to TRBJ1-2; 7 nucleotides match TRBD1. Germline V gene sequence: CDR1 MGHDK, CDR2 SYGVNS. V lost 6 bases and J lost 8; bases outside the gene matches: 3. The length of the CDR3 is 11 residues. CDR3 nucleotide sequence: TGTGCCAGCAGGGCCAGGGGGGGCTACACCTTC. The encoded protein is CASRARGGYTF.

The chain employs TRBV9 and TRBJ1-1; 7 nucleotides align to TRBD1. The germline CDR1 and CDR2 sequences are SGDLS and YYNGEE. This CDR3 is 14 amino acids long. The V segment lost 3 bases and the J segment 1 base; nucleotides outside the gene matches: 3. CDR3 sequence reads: CASSAGTENTEAFF. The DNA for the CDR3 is TGTGCCAGCAGCGCTGGGACAGAGAACACTGAAGCTTTCTTT.

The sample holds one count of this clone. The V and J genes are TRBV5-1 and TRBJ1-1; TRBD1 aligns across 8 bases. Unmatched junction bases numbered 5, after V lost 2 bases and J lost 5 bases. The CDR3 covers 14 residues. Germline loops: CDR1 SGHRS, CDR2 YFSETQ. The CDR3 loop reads CASSFSGGRTEAFF. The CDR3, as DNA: TGCGCCAGCAGCTTCTCAGGGGGCAGGACTGAAGCTTTCTTT.

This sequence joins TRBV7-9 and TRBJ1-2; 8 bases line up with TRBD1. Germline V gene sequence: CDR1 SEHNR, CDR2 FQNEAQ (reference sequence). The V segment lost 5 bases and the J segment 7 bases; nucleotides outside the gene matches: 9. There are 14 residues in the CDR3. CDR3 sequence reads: CASSPRTGMRGYTF. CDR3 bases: TGTGCCAGCAGCCCACGGACAGGGATGCGTGGCTACACCTTC.

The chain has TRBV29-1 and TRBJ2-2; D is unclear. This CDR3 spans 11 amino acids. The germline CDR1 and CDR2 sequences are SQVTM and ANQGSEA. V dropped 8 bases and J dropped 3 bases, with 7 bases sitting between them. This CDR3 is CSCQDTGELFF. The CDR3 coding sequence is TGCAGCTGTCAGGACACCGGGGAGCTGTTTTTT.

The CDR3 spells CASSGDRGNYNEQFF. In nucleotides, the CDR3 is TGCGCCAGCAGCGGCGACAGGGGGAATTACAATGAGCAGTTCTTC. The chain carries TRBV5-1 and TRBJ2-1; TRBD1 aligns across 9 bases. The V gene's germline CDR1 is SGHRS and CDR2 YFSETQ. The CDR3 consists of 15 residues. J lost 4 bases, V lost 4 bases, and 6 bases had no gene match.

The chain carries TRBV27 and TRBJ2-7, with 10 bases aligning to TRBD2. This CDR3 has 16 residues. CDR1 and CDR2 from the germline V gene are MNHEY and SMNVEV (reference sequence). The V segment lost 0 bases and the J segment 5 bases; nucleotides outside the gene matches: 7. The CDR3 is CASSLSGSGGWDEQYF. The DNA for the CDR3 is TGTGCCAGCAGTTTATCGGGTAGCGGGGGGTGGGACGAGCAGTACTTC.